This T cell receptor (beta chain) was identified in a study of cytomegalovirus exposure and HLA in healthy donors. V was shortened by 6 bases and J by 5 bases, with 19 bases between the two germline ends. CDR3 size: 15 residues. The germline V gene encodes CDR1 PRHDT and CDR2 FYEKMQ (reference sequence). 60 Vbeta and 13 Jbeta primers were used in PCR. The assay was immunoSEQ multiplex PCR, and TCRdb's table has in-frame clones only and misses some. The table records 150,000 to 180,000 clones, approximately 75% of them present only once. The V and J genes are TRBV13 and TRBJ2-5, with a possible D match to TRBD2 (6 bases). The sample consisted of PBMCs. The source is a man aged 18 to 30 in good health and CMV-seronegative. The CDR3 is CASSRRAGGEETQYF. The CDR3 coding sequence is TGTGCCAGCAGTCGGAGGGCGGGCGGCGAGGAGACCCAGTACTTC.